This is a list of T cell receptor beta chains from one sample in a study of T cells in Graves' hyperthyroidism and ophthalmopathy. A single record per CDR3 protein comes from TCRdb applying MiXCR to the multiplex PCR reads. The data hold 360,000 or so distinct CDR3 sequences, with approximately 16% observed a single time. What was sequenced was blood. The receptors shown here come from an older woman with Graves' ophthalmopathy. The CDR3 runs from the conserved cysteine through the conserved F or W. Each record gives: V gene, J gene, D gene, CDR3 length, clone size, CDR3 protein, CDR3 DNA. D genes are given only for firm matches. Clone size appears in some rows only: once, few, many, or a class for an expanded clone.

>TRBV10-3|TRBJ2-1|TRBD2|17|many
CAISGGVTSGSTDEQFF
TGTGCCATCAGTGGGGGGGTGACTAGCGGAAGCACGGATGAGCAGTTCTTC
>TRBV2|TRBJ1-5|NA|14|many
CASSEGFSNQPQHF
TGTGCCAGCAGTGAGGGTTTTAGCAATCAGCCCCAGCATTTT
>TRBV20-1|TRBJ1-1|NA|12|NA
CSATGTSTEAFF
TGCAGTGCTACCGGGACCTCAACTGAAGCTTTCTTT
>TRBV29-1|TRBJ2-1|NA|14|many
CSVDEGRPRGEQFF
TGCAGCGTTGACGAGGGCAGGCCCCGGGGTGAGCAGTTCTTC
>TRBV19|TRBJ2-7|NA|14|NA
CASSTGRSSYEQYF
TGTGCCAGTAGTACGGGACGTAGCTCCTACGAGCAGTACTTC
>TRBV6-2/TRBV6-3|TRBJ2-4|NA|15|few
CASSPRVGAKNIQYF
TGTGCCAGCAGTCCCAGGGTCGGGGCCAAAAACATTCAGTACTTC
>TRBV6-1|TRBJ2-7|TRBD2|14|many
CASRLLAGTYEQYF
TGTGCCAGCAGGCTACTAGCGGGGACCTACGAGCAGTACTTC
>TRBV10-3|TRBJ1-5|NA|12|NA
CAISGPNQPQHF
TGTGCCATCAGTGGCCCTAATCAGCCCCAGCATTTT
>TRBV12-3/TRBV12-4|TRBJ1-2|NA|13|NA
CASSPGHNYGYTF
TGTGCCAGCAGCCCGGGACACAACTATGGCTACACCTTC
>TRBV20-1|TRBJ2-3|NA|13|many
CSAVTGVSDTQYF
TGCAGTGCCGTCACGGGAGTTTCAGATACGCAGTATTTT
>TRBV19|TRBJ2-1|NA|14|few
CASSRDIAYNEQFF
TGTGCCAGTAGTCGGGACATCGCCTACAATGAGCAGTTCTTC
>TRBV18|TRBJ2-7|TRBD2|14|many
CASTEREDLYEQYF
TGTGCCAGCACTGAGCGGGAGGACCTCTACGAGCAGTACTTC
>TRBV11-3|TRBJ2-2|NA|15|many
CASSPGTDGSGELFF
TGTGCCAGCAGCCCCGGGACGGATGGGTCCGGGGAGCTGTTTTTT
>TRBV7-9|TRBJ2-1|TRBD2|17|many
CATLLTIAGGTYNEQFF
TGTGCCACTCTCCTCACAATAGCGGGAGGGACTTACAATGAGCAGTTCTTC
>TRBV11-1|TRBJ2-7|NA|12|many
CASSLQAYEQYF
TGTGCCAGCAGCTTACAGGCCTACGAGCAGTACTTC
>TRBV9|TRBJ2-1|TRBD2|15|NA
CASSVAAGEGNEQFF
TGTGCCAGCAGCGTAGCTGCGGGAGAGGGGAATGAGCAGTTCTTC
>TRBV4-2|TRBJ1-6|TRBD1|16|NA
CASSQEGDRVNSPLHF
TGTGCCAGCAGCCAAGAAGGCGACAGGGTCAATTCACCCCTCCACTTT
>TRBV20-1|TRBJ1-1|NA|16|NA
CSARGGLNGMNTEAFF
TGCAGTGCTAGGGGGGGGTTGAATGGGATGAACACTGAAGCTTTCTTT
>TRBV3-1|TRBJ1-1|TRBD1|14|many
CASSQQTGGTEAFF
TGTGCCAGCAGCCAGCAGACAGGGGGCACTGAAGCTTTCTTT
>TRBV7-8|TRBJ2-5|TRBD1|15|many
CASSSTGTGRETQYF
TGTGCCAGCAGTTCAACCGGGACAGGGCGAGAGACCCAGTACTTC
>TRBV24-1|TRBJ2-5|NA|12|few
CATSQGRGTQYF
TGTGCCACCAGTCAGGGCAGGGGGACCCAGTACTTC
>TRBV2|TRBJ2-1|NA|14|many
CASSGGTGSSEQFF
TGTGCCAGCAGTGGGGGGACCGGGAGTAGTGAGCAGTTCTTC
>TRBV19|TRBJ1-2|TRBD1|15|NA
CASRTTGTGYPGYTF
TGTGCCAGTAGGACAACCGGGACAGGGTATCCTGGCTACACCTTC
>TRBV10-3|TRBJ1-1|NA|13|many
CAIRPRGGTEAFF
TGTGCCATCCGACCCCGGGGCGGCACTGAAGCTTTCTTT
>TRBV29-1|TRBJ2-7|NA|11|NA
CSVAVADEQYF
TGCAGCGTTGCGGTGGCGGACGAGCAGTACTTC
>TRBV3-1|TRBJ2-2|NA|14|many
CASRNRGNTGELFF
TGTGCCAGCAGAAATAGGGGGAACACCGGGGAGCTGTTTTTT
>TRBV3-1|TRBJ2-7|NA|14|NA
CASSQLGDMSEQYF
TGCGCCAGCAGCCAGTTGGGGGACATGAGCGAGCAGTACTTC
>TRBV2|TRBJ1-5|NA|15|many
CASRGIQGSNQPQHF
TGTGCCAGCAGAGGGATACAGGGTAGCAATCAGCCCCAGCATTTT
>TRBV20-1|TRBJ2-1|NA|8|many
CSHRGQFF
TGCAGCCATCGGGGGCAGTTCTTC